Following are 3 T cell receptor beta chains from one sample sequenced in a study of shared clonotypes between healthy human individuals. Data came from immunoSEQ multiplex PCR; TCRdb stores just in-frame clones and leaves some out. The table includes about 2.1 million clones, about 93% detected once. CD45RO-negative cells were positively selected for CCR7, leaving out terminally differentiated effector memory CD45RA+ cells. The sequenced material came from naive CD8+ T cells from PBMCs. The receptors were sampled from a man between 18 and 29 years old in good health. Some clones in this sample may be carry-over from other donors' samples.

This clone was counted a few times. This rearrangement joins TRBV4-1 to TRBJ1-1, with no clear D. Germline loops: CDR1 MGHRA, CDR2 YSYEKL. The CDR3 totals 14 residues. V lost 0 bases, J lost 2 bases, and 7 bases lay in between. The CDR3 DNA follows: TGCGCCAGCAGCCAAGACGTGGGAAACACTGAAGCTTTCTTT. It translates to CASSQDVGNTEAFF.

This chain uses TRBV27 with TRBJ2-2; D not resolved. Trimming took 0 bases from V and 3 from J, leaving 2 bases between them. Germline CDR1 is MNHEY and CDR2 is SMNVEV (reference sequence). CDR3 length: 13 residues. The CDR3 region is CASSLSDTGELFF. CDR3 sequence (DNA): TGTGCCAGCAGTTTATCGGACACCGGGGAGCTGTTTTTT.

This rearrangement joins TRBV29-1 to TRBJ1-1, with D perhaps matching TRBD1 (6 bases). Trimming pared 6 bases from V and 5 bases from J, leaving 19 bases between. The germline gives CDR1 SQVTM, CDR2 ANQGSEA. CDR3 length: 14 amino acids. The CDR3 loop is CSVQSEQGATEAFF. The CDR3 DNA reads as TGCAGCGTGCAAAGCGAACAGGGTGCGACTGAAGCTTTCTTT. The entire variable domain, with the rest obtained from reference TRBV29-1 and TRBJ1-1, is as follows: SAVISQKPSRDICQRGTSLTIQCQVDSQVTMMFWYRQQPGQSLTLIATANQGSEATYESGFVIDKFPISRPNLTFSTLTVSNMSPEDSSIYLCSVQSEQGATEAFFGQGTRLTVV.